A single sample is the source of the 29 T cell receptor beta chains below, sequenced in a study of CXCR3-negative and CXCR3-positive naive CD8 T cells. Via 5' RACE with UMI labels, TRB cDNA libraries were prepared. TCRdb reprocessed the 5' RACE reads and keeps a single row for each CDR3 protein, giving no DNA. The repertoire table contains under 85,000 distinct CDR3 sequences. Input material: naive CXCR3- CD8+ T cells from blood. The subset was: CD45RO-CCR7+CD27+CD95- naive CD8+ T cells lacking CXCR3 (TNR3-). These receptors were obtained from a human donor in good health. Some clones in this sample may be carry-over from other donors' samples.

The chain is built from TRBV20-1 and TRBJ1-1. The CDR3 has 11 amino acids. Germline CDR1 is DFQATT and CDR2 is SNEGSKA (reference sequence). The CDR3 region is CSASTNTEAFF.

This rearrangement joins TRBV29-1 to TRBJ2-7. The CDR3 spans 13 residues. The germline V gene encodes CDR1 SQVTM and CDR2 ANQGSEA. This chain's CDR3 is CSVGFRGLYEQYF.

The chain is built from TRBV5-6 and TRBJ2-4. CDR3 length equals 14 residues. Germline CDR1 reads SGHDT; CDR2 reads YYEEEE. The chain's CDR3 is CASTLFIAKNIQYF. The entire variable domain, with the rest obtained from reference TRBV5-6 and TRBJ2-4, is as follows: DAGVTQSPTHLIKTRGQQVTLRCSPKSGHDTVSWYQQALGQGPQFIFQYYEEEERQRGNFPDRFSGHQFPNYSSELNVNALLLGDSALYLCASTLFIAKNIQYFGAGTRLSVL.

The rearrangement uses TRBV7-9 and TRBJ1-4; TCRdb's D call, TRBD1, is unchecked because there is no DNA. Per germline, CDR1 SEHNR and CDR2 FQNEAQ (reference sequence). This CDR3 is built from 14 residues. The CDR3 protein is CASSLTGANEKLFF.

The gene calls are TRBV5-4 and TRBJ2-1; the D call of TRBD1 rests on TCRdb alone, since no DNA is present to check it. Germline CDR1 is SGHNT and CDR2 is YYREEE (reference sequence). The CDR3 length is 14 residues. CDR3 protein: CASMSEGDWDEQFF. The entire variable domain, with the rest obtained from reference TRBV5-4 and TRBJ2-1, is as follows: ETGVTQSPTHLIKTRGQQVTLRCSSQSGHNTVSWYQQALGQGPQFIFQYYREEENGRGNFPPRFSGLQFPNYSSELNVNALELDDSALYLCASMSEGDWDEQFFGPGTRLTVL.

The chain couples TRBV12-3 or TRBV12-4 to TRBJ1-2. There are 15 residues in the CDR3. The CDR3 here is CASTGYSGEIYGYTF.

The V call is TRBV29-1, the J call TRBJ2-7; TCRdb designates TRBD1, a call that cannot be tested without DNA. The germline gives CDR1 SQVTM, CDR2 ANQGSEA. CDR3 length: 13 amino acids. CDR3: CSVADRGWGEQYF.

The V call is TRBV11-2, the J call TRBJ1-5; TCRdb designates TRBD1, a call that cannot be tested without DNA. This CDR3 has 15 residues. Germline lookup yields CDR1 SGHAT and CDR2 FQNNGV. The CDR3 here is CASSWDTGGGQPQHF.

J is TRBJ1-2 and V is TRBV10-1; TCRdb outputs TRBD1, but without DNA this stays unchecked. The CDR3 is 14 amino acids. Germline CDR1 is WNHNN and CDR2 is SYGVQD (reference sequence). The CDR3 loop reads CAIMKTGQSYGYTF.

The chain combines TRBV6-2 or TRBV6-3 with TRBJ2-7; TCRdb gives TRBD2 as the D gene, but with no DNA this cannot be confirmed. Germline V gene lookup returns CDR1 MNHEY and CDR2 SVGEGT. This CDR3 is built from 15 residues. The CDR3 region is CASRPRGAGNYEQYF.

The chain combines TRBV2 with TRBJ2-3; the D call of TRBD1 rests on TCRdb alone, since no DNA is present to check it. Per the germline V gene, CDR1 is SNHLY and CDR2 is FYNNEI. The CDR3 runs to 16 residues. CDR3 sequence: CASSEATGRSTDTQYF. Full variable domain (rest looked up from reference TRBV2 and TRBJ2-3): EPEVTQTPSHQVTQMGQEVILRCVPISNHLYFYWYRQILGQKVEFLVSFYNNEISEKSEIFDDQFSVERPDGSNFTLKIRSTKLEDSAMYFCASSEATGRSTDTQYFGPGTRLTVL.

The rearrangement joins TRBV7-9 to TRBJ2-1; TCRdb reports TRBD2, a call that lacks DNA to check it against. CDR3 length equals 18 residues. Per the germline V gene, CDR1 is SEHNR and CDR2 is FQNEAQ (reference sequence). The CDR3 sequence is CASSLAPAGSLSYNEQFF. The entire variable domain, with the rest obtained from reference TRBV7-9 and TRBJ2-1, is as follows: DTGVSQNPRHKITKRGQNVTFRCDPISEHNRLYWYRQTLGQGPEFLTYFQNEAQLEKSRLLSDRFSAERPKGSFSTLEIQRTEQGDSAMYLCASSLAPAGSLSYNEQFFGPGTRLTVL.

V is TRBV29-1 and J is TRBJ2-3. CDR1 and CDR2 from the germline V gene are SQVTM and ANQGSEA. The CDR3 consists of 13 residues. CDR3 in amino acids: CSVPRLGTDTQYF.

The chain is built from TRBV10-1 and TRBJ2-7; absent DNA, TCRdb's TRBD2 call cannot be checked. The CDR3 covers 15 residues. CDR1 is WNHNN, CDR2 SYGVQD, per germline (reference sequence). The CDR3 spells CASSESRGLAYEQYF.

The chain uses TRBV12-3 or TRBV12-4 and TRBJ1-5. CDR3 size: 15 residues. CDR3 amino acids: CASSSWDLPNQPQHF.

This rearrangement joins TRBV5-6 to TRBJ1-2; no DNA is available, so the TRBD1 call from TCRdb remains unchecked. This CDR3 comprises 14 residues. The germline V gene has CDR1 SGHDT and CDR2 YYEEEE. The CDR3 loop is CASRWATASYGYTF.

The genes are TRBV6-2 or TRBV6-3 and TRBJ2-1; TCRdb's D call, TRBD1, is unchecked because there is no DNA. Germline V gene sequence: CDR1 MNHEY, CDR2 SVGEGT. CDR3 length equals 14 residues. The CDR3 loop reads CASSYGSGGHEQFF.

J is TRBJ2-7 and V is TRBV29-1. This CDR3 contains 13 residues. Germline V gives CDR1 SQVTM, CDR2 ANQGSEA. The CDR3 sequence: CSVEVRPQYEQYF.

The chain recombines TRBV6-5 with TRBJ2-2; lacking DNA, the TRBD2 call made by TCRdb goes unchecked. CDR3 length: 15 amino acids. CDR1 and CDR2 (germline): MNHEY, SVGAGI. CDR3 protein: CASSLSGGLSGELFF.

The chain combines TRBV5-4 with TRBJ1-2; TCRdb picks TRBD1, but there is no DNA to check that call. This CDR3 contains 13 residues. The V gene's germline CDR1 is SGHNT and CDR2 YYREEE (reference sequence). This chain's CDR3 is CASSLGTEGGYTF.

The rearrangement uses TRBV4-1 and TRBJ1-2; TCRdb designates TRBD1, a call that cannot be tested without DNA. Germline CDR1 MGHRA, CDR2 YSYEKL. This CDR3 comprises 14 residues. This CDR3 is CASSPPGQGGGYTF.

The chain links TRBV19 to TRBJ1-1; the D call of TRBD1 rests on TCRdb alone, since no DNA is present to check it. CDR3 size: 13 residues. Germline V gene data show CDR1 as LNHDA and CDR2 as SQIVND (reference sequence). The CDR3 spells CASTLSRVTEAFF.

The gene calls are TRBV5-1 and TRBJ2-7; TCRdb outputs TRBD2, but without DNA this stays unchecked. Germline CDR1 is SGHRS and CDR2 is YFSETQ. CDR3 length: 16 amino acids. This CDR3 is CASSLETSGRDYEQYF.

The V call is TRBV7-9, the J call TRBJ2-5. The CDR3 has 13 amino acids. Per germline, CDR1 SEHNR and CDR2 FQNEAQ (reference sequence). The CDR3 sequence is CASSLTNQETQYF.

The chain employs TRBV19 and TRBJ2-7; TCRdb designates TRBD1, a call that cannot be tested without DNA. CDR1 is LNHDA and CDR2 is SQIVND in the germline V gene (reference sequence). This CDR3 has 16 residues. The CDR3 region is CASSVYSGTGTYEQYF.

The rearrangement links TRBV13 to TRBJ2-5; with no DNA, the TCRdb D assignment of TRBD1 cannot be verified. From germline, CDR1 is PRHDT and CDR2 FYEKMQ (reference sequence). The length of the CDR3 is 14 residues. The CDR3 spells CASSPRDRQETQYF.

CDR3 loop: CASSHGLGQIGYNEQFF. V usage is TRBV14 and J usage is TRBJ2-1; the TRBD1 assignment by TCRdb is unverifiable without DNA. There are 17 residues in the CDR3. Germline CDR1 and CDR2: SGHDN and FVKESK.

The chain carries TRBV5-1 and TRBJ2-1; the D gene TCRdb calls, TRBD1, cannot be checked with no DNA. Germline assignment: CDR1 SGHRS and CDR2 YFSETQ. The CDR3 runs to 16 residues. CDR3 sequence reads: CASSPGARGTGNEQFF.

V usage is TRBV28 and J usage is TRBJ2-1; TCRdb's D call, TRBD1, is unchecked because there is no DNA. The CDR3 has 15 amino acids. Per germline, CDR1 MDHEN and CDR2 SYDVKM. CDR3 sequence reads: CASSPGTGPYNEQFF.